The entry below gives a single T cell receptor beta chain sequence along with its context. This sample stems from a study of response to subunit inactivated influenza vaccine. TCRdb processed the RT-PCR reads anew with MiXCR; each CDR3 protein has one entry. This table holds roughly 760,000 distinct CDR3 sequences, about 20% found once. Per germline, CDR1 LGHNA and CDR2 YNFKEQ. Trimming pared 0 bases from V and 1 base from J, leaving 11 bases between. The CDR3 covers 16 residues. This TCR came from a man aged 50-60 years who received an inactivated influenza vaccine. This chain links TRBV4-2 with TRBJ2-3; D may match TRBD1 or TRBD2 (5 bases each). The source was PBMCs from blood, collected about 5 days after vaccination. CDR3 nucleotides: TGTGCCAGCAGCCAAGACGGGGCGAGGGGCACAGATACGCAGTATTTT. Translation: CASSQDGARGTDTQYF.